A selection of T cell receptor beta chains follows, all from one sample in a study of a mutant IDH1 vaccine in newly diagnosed glioma. These receptors have no known antigen. Sequencing used immunoSEQ multiplex PCR; TCRdb keeps in-frame clones, though not all of them. This sample has 110,000 or so clones; about nine tenths occur once, and the top ten carry more than 0.55%. The input for sequencing was PBMCs, taken from a glioma patient whose treatment included an IDH1 peptide vaccine. The receptors shown here come from a woman between 50 and 59 years old with glioma. Both conserved end residues are part of each CDR3. D genes are given only for firm matches. Size values are once, few and many counts, or a class for expanded clones, and some rows have none.

V gene	J gene	clone size	D gene	CDR3 DNA	CDR3 protein
TRBV7-9	TRBJ1-1	-	TRBD1	TGTGCCAGCAGCTTAGCTAGGACAGGGAACACTGAAGCTTTCTTT	CASSLARTGNTEAFF
TRBV10-3	TRBJ2-7	once	-	TGTGCCATCAGTCCGGACAGTTCCTACGAGCAGTACTTC	CAISPDSSYEQYF
TRBV27	TRBJ1-4	once	TRBD1	TGTGCCAGCAGTTTATCCCGGCAGGGGGGTAATGAAAAACTGTTTTTT	CASSLSRQGGNEKLFF
TRBV27	TRBJ2-7	-	-	TGTGCCAGCAGCGGAGGGGAGAGCTACGAGCAGTACTTC	CASSGGESYEQYF
TRBV11-2	TRBJ1-4	once	TRBD1	TGTGCCAGCAGCCTGCGACAGGGTCCAACTAATGAAAAACTGTTTTTT	CASSLRQGPTNEKLFF
TRBV4-1	TRBJ2-3	-	-	TGCGCCAGCAGCCAAGCAGGGTTTGGAAGGGCAGATACGCAGTATTTT	CASSQAGFGRADTQYF
TRBV7-9	TRBJ1-2	-	TRBD1	TGTGCCAGCTCGCCGGGACAGGGTGTCGCAGAAGGCTACACCTTC	CASSPGQGVAEGYTF
TRBV19	TRBJ1-1	-	-	TGTGCCAGTAGTATAATCATTACGAACACTGAAGCTTTCTTT	CASSIIITNTEAFF
TRBV5-1	TRBJ2-5	-	-	TGCGCCAGCACCACTGCCTGGGGTTTGCAAGAGACCCAGTACTTC	CASTTAWGLQETQYF
TRBV4-2	TRBJ2-7	-	-	TGTGCCAGCAGCCAAGATCCTGGCGGGACTCACTACGAGCAGTACTTC	CASSQDPGGTHYEQYF
TRBV6-5	TRBJ1-1	once	-	TGTGCCAGCAGGGGGGGACTGATCACTGAAGCTTTCTTT	CASRGGLITEAFF
TRBV6-1	TRBJ2-1	-	TRBD2	TGTGCCAGCAGGAAAGGGACTAGCGGGAACAATGAGCAGTTCTTC	CASRKGTSGNNEQFF
TRBV7-9	TRBJ2-4	-	-	TGTGCCAGCAGCTTAGCGTCTGGGGCCAAAAACATTCAGTACTTC	CASSLASGAKNIQYF